The 26 T cell receptor beta chains in this list originate from one sample, sequenced in a study of T cells after yellow fever vaccination. TCRdb re-derived calls from the 5' RACE reads in MiXCR, one entry per CDR3 protein. The sample includes some 350,000 distinct CDR3 sequences, under 5% of them seen just once. The specimen comprised PBMCs, sampled 5 days after the yellow fever booster vaccination. These receptors originate from a man younger than 35 who received the YFV17D yellow fever vaccine.

The V and J genes are TRBV20-1 and TRBJ2-5; TRBD2 might be the D (6 bases). This CDR3 spans 15 amino acids. Per the germline V gene, CDR1 is DFQATT and CDR2 is SNEGSKA (reference sequence). V was pared by 3 bases and J by 4 bases, with 18 bases between. The DNA of the CDR3 is TGCAGTGCTAGCCTGTTGGAGGGAAGGGGAGAGACCCAGTACTTC. It codes for CSASLLEGRGETQYF.

This clonotype was observed at least ten times. J is TRBJ1-1 and V is TRBV7-2; unclear D gene. With 0 bases removed from V and 6 bases from J, the gap between germline ends came to 8 bases. CDR1 SGHTA and CDR2 FQGNSA come from the germline V gene. This CDR3 region has 13 residues. This CDR3 is CASSLAAGAEAFF. CDR3 sequence (DNA): TGTGCCAGCAGCTTAGCGGCCGGCGCTGAAGCTTTCTTT.

CDR3 protein: CASSLLGLADTQYF. The CDR3 DNA is TGTGCCAGCAGCCTGCTGGGGCTCGCAGATACGCAGTATTTT. The genes are TRBV14 and TRBJ2-3, with D maybe TRBD1 (5 bases). The CDR3 loop spans 14 amino acids. Trimming stripped 4 bases from V and 4 bases from J, with 12 bases between. CDR1 is SGHDN, CDR2 FVKESK, per germline.

The V gene is TRBV3-1, the J gene TRBJ1-1; D is unresolved. The CDR3 contains 14 residues. The V and J ends lost 2 bases and 4 bases respectively, with 11 bases between them. Germline V gene sequence: CDR1 LGHDT, CDR2 YNNKEL (reference sequence). The CDR3 DNA follows: TGTGCCAGCAGCCAACAACTGGGAGGCACTGAAGCTTTCTTT. The encoded protein is CASSQQLGGTEAFF.

The genes are TRBV29-1 and TRBJ1-1; 9 positions agree with TRBD1. The CDR3 contains 12 residues. Germline V gene sequence: CDR1 SQVTM, CDR2 ANQGSEA. CDR3 amino acids: CIGGWTGVKAFF. The CDR3 DNA is TGCATCGGGGGATGGACAGGGGTTAAAGCTTTCTTT.

The chain is built from TRBV4-1 and TRBJ1-6; D unresolved. CDR1 and CDR2 from the germline V gene are MGHRA and YSYEKL. V dropped 1 base and J dropped 1 base, with 14 bases sitting between them. The CDR3 extends over 18 amino acids. The chain's CDR3 is CASSQGMVGSSYNSPLHF. The CDR3 DNA reads TGCGCCAGCAGCCAAGGGATGGTCGGTTCGTCCTATAATTCACCCCTCCACTTT.

In its sample, this clonotype was seen many times. The chain uses TRBV12-3 or TRBV12-4 and TRBJ1-2; D gene uncertain. The length of the CDR3 is 15 residues. V lost 6 bases and J lost 4, with 18 bases in between. The CDR3 bases are TGTGCCAGCAGCCACCAGGACGGACCATTCTATGGCTACACCTTC. Amino acids: CASSHQDGPFYGYTF.

At least ten counts were recorded for this clonotype. V gene TRBV27 combines with J gene TRBJ2-5, with TRBD1 as a possible D gene (7 bases). Deletions cut 5 bases from V and 7 bases from J, with 8 bases between. Germline assignment: CDR1 MNHEY and CDR2 SMNVEV (reference sequence). This CDR3 region has 11 residues. CDR3 sequence reads: CASSQGGTQYF. CDR3 DNA sequence: TGTGCCAGCAGTCAGGGGGGGACCCAGTACTTC.

This clonotype was detected a few times. This chain uses TRBV7-2 with TRBJ2-5, with 9 bases that match TRBD2. Germline loops: CDR1 SGHTA, CDR2 FQGNSA. The V segment lost 5 bases and the J segment 5 bases; nucleotides outside the gene matches: 6. This CDR3 has 14 amino acids. The CDR3 is CASSGGGAWETQYF. CDR3 DNA: TGTGCCAGCAGCGGCGGGGGGGCCTGGGAGACCCAGTACTTC. The whole variable domain, filled in from reference TRBV7-2 and TRBJ2-5, reads GAGVSQSPSNKVTEKGKDVELRCDPISGHTALYWYRQSLGQGLEFLIYFQGNSAPDKSGLPSDRFSAERTGGSVSTLTIQRTQQEDSAVYLCASSGGGAWETQYFGPGTRLLVL.

This clonotype was recorded many times. The V gene is TRBV20-1, the J gene TRBJ1-2; 7 bases map to TRBD1. The CDR3 loop spans 12 amino acids. In germline, CDR1 is DFQATT, CDR2 SNEGSKA (reference sequence). J gave up 13 bases and V 3 bases, and 11 bases lay outside the gene matches. CDR3 amino acids: CSASVRGYWFTF. In nucleotides, the CDR3 is TGCAGTGCTAGTGTCAGGGGGTACTGGTTCACCTTC.

This clonotype was detected a few times. The V gene is TRBV19, the J gene TRBJ2-7; the D gene is possibly TRBD2 (5 bases). There are 16 residues in the CDR3. Trimming took off 5 bases at V and 0 bases at J, with 17 bases between the two ends. Germline V gene data show CDR1 as LNHDA and CDR2 as SQIVND (reference sequence). The CDR3 is CASSPAPQRSSYEQYF. The CDR3 coding sequence is TGTGCCAGTAGTCCCGCCCCACAGCGGAGCTCCTACGAGCAGTACTTC. Variable domain in full (rest from reference TRBV19 and TRBJ2-7): DGGITQSPKYLFRKEGQNVTLSCEQNLNHDAMYWYRQDPGQGLRLIYYSQIVNDFQKGDIAEGYSVSREKKESFPLTVTSAQKNPTAFYLCASSPAPQRSSYEQYFGPGTRLTVT.

This clonotype appeared a few times. The J gene is TRBJ1-1, the V gene TRBV4-3; D remains ambiguous. Germline loops: CDR1 LGHNA, CDR2 YSLEER. The V end lost 0 bases, the J end lost 8 bases, and 16 bases lay between the germline ends. CDR3 length equals 15 residues. CDR3 DNA sequence: TGCGCCAGCAGCCAAGAGTACAATTATCGTAGGGAAGCTTTCTTT. This encodes CASSQEYNYRREAFF.

The sample holds many counts of this clonotype. The genes are TRBV5-1 and TRBJ2-2; the D call may be TRBD1 or TRBD2 (5 bases each). The length of the CDR3 is 15 residues. Between the trimmed V and J ends, which lost 0 bases and 5 bases, there was a span of 11 bases. Per the germline V gene, CDR1 is SGHRS and CDR2 is YFSETQ. The DNA for the CDR3 is TGCGCCAGCAGCTTGGCAGGGACGGTTACCGGGGAGCTGTTTTTT. Its translation: CASSLAGTVTGELFF.

This chain connects TRBV20-1 to TRBJ1-6, with D possibly TRBD1 on 6 matching bases. Germline values: CDR1 DFQATT, CDR2 SNEGSKA (reference sequence). The CDR3 totals 13 residues. V was shortened by 3 bases and J by 11 bases, with 14 bases between the two germline ends. CDR3 residues: CSARGHGLTPLHF. The DNA of the CDR3 is TGCAGTGCTAGGGGACATGGGCTTACACCCCTCCACTTT.

V is TRBV7-2 and J is TRBJ2-7, with TRBD1 identical over 8 bases. The CDR3 has 19 residues. CDR1 and CDR2 from the germline V gene are SGHTA and FQGNSA. Trimming removed 3 bases from V and 2 bases from J; junction bases left unmatched: 18. The CDR3, as DNA: TGTGCCAGCAGCTTTATGTTGTTATCAGGGGGCAGTCATCCCTACGAGCAGTACTTC. It specifies CASSFMLLSGGSHPYEQYF.

This chain joins TRBV7-2 and TRBJ2-2; D remains unclear. The CDR3 extends over 16 amino acids. In germline, CDR1 is SGHTA, CDR2 FQGNSA. The V end lost 5 bases, the J end lost 1 base, and 14 bases lay between the germline ends. This CDR3 is CASSRRALENTGELFF. The CDR3 DNA is TGTGCCAGCAGCCGACGGGCCTTAGAGAACACCGGGGAGCTGTTTTTT.

In this sample, this clonotype turned up many times. The chain links TRBV28 to TRBJ2-1, with 7 bases aligning to TRBD2. The junction had 13 bases not matched to a gene; V was cut back by 5 bases and J by 3 bases. Germline loops: CDR1 MDHEN, CDR2 SYDVKM. The CDR3 runs 17 residues. CDR3 DNA: TGTGCCAGCAGTCCCTATCGGCGCCTAGCGGTCTACAATGAGCAGTTCTTC. Translating gives CASSPYRRLAVYNEQFF. The variable domain in full, with the rest retrieved from reference TRBV28 and TRBJ2-1, is DVKVTQSSRYLVKRTGEKVFLECVQDMDHENMFWYRQDPGLGLRLIYFSYDVKMKEKGDIPEGYSVSREKKERFSLILESASTNQTSMYLCASSPYRRLAVYNEQFFGPGTRLTVL.

The rearrangement links TRBV7-2 to TRBJ2-5, with 11 bases matching TRBD2. V shed 7 bases and J 7 bases; nucleotides not matched to a gene: 5. Germline V gene lookup returns CDR1 SGHTA and CDR2 FQGNSA. This CDR3 is 13 amino acids long. CDR3 nucleotide sequence: TGTGCCAGCAAGGCCCTAGCGGGGGGGACCCAGTACTTC. Its protein is CASKALAGGTQYF. The full variable domain, rest sourced from reference TRBV7-2 and TRBJ2-5, is GAGVSQSPSNKVTEKGKDVELRCDPISGHTALYWYRQSLGQGLEFLIYFQGNSAPDKSGLPSDRFSAERTGGSVSTLTIQRTQQEDSAVYLCASKALAGGTQYFGPGTRLLVL.

This clonotype was observed a handful of times. The V and J genes are TRBV7-2 and TRBJ1-1; 9 bases align to TRBD1. Germline CDR1 is SGHTA and CDR2 is FQGNSA. V was pared by 1 base and J by 5 bases, with 5 bases of the junction left unmatched. This CDR3 is 15 amino acids long. CDR3 coding DNA: TGTGCCAGCAGCTTAGAGAGGACAGGGGTTACTGAAGCTTTCTTT. As protein: CASSLERTGVTEAFF. Complete variable domain (other parts from reference TRBV7-2 and TRBJ1-1): GAGVSQSPSNKVTEKGKDVELRCDPISGHTALYWYRQSLGQGLEFLIYFQGNSAPDKSGLPSDRFSAERTGGSVSTLTIQRTQQEDSAVYLCASSLERTGVTEAFFGQGTRLTVV.

This clonotype was detected ten times or more. The V gene is TRBV5-4, the J gene TRBJ2-3; TRBD2 agrees at 10 bases. CDR1 and CDR2 (germline): SGHNT, YYREEE (reference sequence). The CDR3 has 20 amino acids. V shed 2 bases, J shed 1 base, and the junction held 16 bases outside the gene matches. The CDR3 reads CASSFPASGGHTPGTDTQYF. The CDR3 DNA is TGTGCCAGCAGCTTCCCGGCTAGCGGGGGCCATACACCAGGCACAGATACGCAGTATTTT.

This clonotype has just a few counts. The chain joins TRBV5-1 to TRBJ2-1, with 7 positions matching TRBD1. From germline, CDR1 is SGHRS and CDR2 YFSETQ. Trimming removed 1 base from V and 6 bases from J; junction bases left unmatched: 7. The CDR3 spans 15 residues. CDR3 DNA sequence: TGCGCCAGCAGCTTGTACAGGGACAGACCCAATGAGCAGTTCTTC. This gives the protein CASSLYRDRPNEQFF. The whole variable domain, filled in from reference TRBV5-1 and TRBJ2-1, reads KAGVTQTPRYLIKTRGQQVTLSCSPISGHRSVSWYQQTPGQGLQFLFEYFSETQRNKGNFPGRFSGRQFSNSRSEMNVSTLELGDSALYLCASSLYRDRPNEQFFGPGTRLTVL.

This clonotype was observed a handful of times. The genes are TRBV5-1 and TRBJ2-5; no definite D call. Looked up from germline, CDR1 is SGHRS and CDR2 is YFSETQ. Between the trimmed V and J ends, which lost 0 bases and 4 bases, there was a span of 7 bases. This CDR3 region has 13 residues. The CDR3 sequence is CASSLDPAETQYF. CDR3 nucleotides: TGCGCCAGCAGCTTGGACCCCGCAGAGACCCAGTACTTC.

This clonotype was found a few times. This chain uses TRBV13 with TRBJ1-5, with 7 bases matching TRBD1. The germline gives CDR1 PRHDT, CDR2 FYEKMQ (reference sequence). Trimming at V came to 0 bases and at J to 6 bases, leaving 8 bases not matched to a gene. The CDR3 length is 16 residues. CDR3 sequence: CASSLGAQGGSQPQHF. In nucleotides, the CDR3 is TGTGCCAGCAGCTTAGGGGCCCAAGGGGGCAGTCAGCCCCAGCATTTT.

There are many counts of this clonotype. V and J are TRBV7-9 and TRBJ1-1; D gene ambiguous. The CDR3 is 14 amino acids. The germline CDR1 and CDR2 sequences are SEHNR and FQNEAQ (reference sequence). Deletions cut 5 bases from V and 3 bases from J, with 13 bases between. The CDR3 loop is CASSVGTEDTEAFF. The CDR3 DNA reads as TGTGCCAGCAGCGTAGGTACCGAAGACACTGAAGCTTTCTTT. Combining the CDR3 with reference TRBV7-9 and TRBJ1-1 gives the whole variable domain DTGVSQNPRHKITKRGQNVTFRCDPISEHNRLYWYRQTLGQGPEFLTYFQNEAQLEKSRLLSDRFSAERPKGSFSTLEIQRTEQGDSAMYLCASSVGTEDTEAFFGQGTRLTVV.

This clonotype was seen a handful of times. The chain employs TRBV5-1 and TRBJ1-5; D is ambiguous. The CDR3 runs to 13 residues. The ends were cut back, 1 base at V and 6 bases at J, with 8 bases in the middle. In germline, CDR1 is SGHRS, CDR2 YFSETQ. This CDR3 is CASSLFGSQPQHF. In DNA form, the CDR3 reads TGCGCCAGCAGCTTGTTTGGGTCTCAGCCCCAGCATTTT.

This clonotype was counted only a few times. The V gene is TRBV6-2 or TRBV6-3, the J gene TRBJ2-2; 8 bases are a match to TRBD1. This CDR3 comprises 16 residues. Trimming cost V 4 bases and J 3 bases; bases outside gene matches: 7. The germline V gene has CDR1 MNHEY and CDR2 SVGEGT. The CDR3 loop is CASSFPRTGYTGELFF. CDR3 nucleotides: TGTGCCAGCAGTTTCCCCAGGACAGGGTACACCGGGGAGCTGTTTTTT.